The 15 T cell receptor beta chains below were found in one sample sequenced in a study of vaccination effects on CD4 cells after COVID-19. With the ViraFEST assay, the study expanded antigen-specific CD4+ T cells using viral peptide pools, then sequenced them. Isolating CD4+ T cells followed roughly ten days of culture. The vaccine given was either BNT162b2 or mRNA-1273, in two doses. Their cognate antigens are unknown. Measured with immunoSEQ multiplex PCR; TCRdb has only the in-frame clones, and not every one. The sample has approximately 15,000 clones; about 75% are singletons. The sequences come from CD4+ T cells from PBMCs cultured with HCoV-NL63 spike peptides, collected after COVID-19 vaccination. The receptor set was obtained from a human donor who received a COVID-19 vaccine.

The V call is TRBV5-4, the J call TRBJ2-1; D is uncertain. Trimming removed 1 base at V and 8 bases at J, with 10 bases between. The CDR3 loop spans 13 amino acids. Germline V lookup: CDR1 SGHNT, CDR2 YYREEE (reference sequence). The CDR3 region is CASSLPSEDEQFF. The CDR3 DNA reads TGTGCCAGCAGCTTGCCTTCAGAGGATGAGCAGTTCTTC.

The chain recombines TRBV5-4 with TRBJ2-1, with 11 bases fitting TRBD2. The CDR3 extends over 18 amino acids. CDR1 and CDR2 (germline): SGHNT, YYREEE (reference sequence). V lost 1 base and J lost 6; bases outside the gene matches: 12. CDR3 residues: CASSLRLAGGTLFNEQFF. Written as DNA, the CDR3 is TGTGCCAGCAGCTTGCGGCTAGCGGGGGGAACCCTCTTCAATGAGCAGTTCTTC.

The chain combines TRBV7-9 with TRBJ1-2; no definite D call. Germline V gene data show CDR1 as SEHNR and CDR2 as FQNEAQ (reference sequence). With 4 bases removed from V and 7 bases from J, the gap between germline ends came to 10 bases. This CDR3 is built from 12 residues. CDR3 DNA sequence: TGTGCCAGCAGCTCGGCGGTTGGTGGCTACACCTTC. Translation gives CASSSAVGGYTF. The whole variable domain, filled in from reference TRBV7-9 and TRBJ1-2, reads DTGVSQNPRHKITKRGQNVTFRCDPISEHNRLYWYRQTLGQGPEFLTYFQNEAQLEKSRLLSDRFSAERPKGSFSTLEIQRTEQGDSAMYLCASSSAVGGYTFGSGTRLTVV.

This chain connects TRBV7-9 to TRBJ2-1, with unresolved D. The length of the CDR3 is 15 residues. Trimming pared 4 bases from V and 8 bases from J, leaving 18 bases between. The germline V gene has CDR1 SEHNR and CDR2 FQNEAQ (reference sequence). CDR3 sequence (DNA): TGTGCCAGCAGCTCGGACCAGCCCTTACGGGATGAGCAGTTCTTC. It encodes CASSSDQPLRDEQFF. The entire variable domain, with the rest obtained from reference TRBV7-9 and TRBJ2-1, is as follows: DTGVSQNPRHKITKRGQNVTFRCDPISEHNRLYWYRQTLGQGPEFLTYFQNEAQLEKSRLLSDRFSAERPKGSFSTLEIQRTEQGDSAMYLCASSSDQPLRDEQFFGPGTRLTVL.

V gene TRBV5-1 combines with J gene TRBJ2-3; maybe TRBD2 (6 bases). Germline V CDR1 and CDR2: SGHRS, YFSETQ. The CDR3 is 14 amino acids. V was pared by 3 bases and J by 1 base, with 9 bases between. The CDR3 DNA is TGCGCCAGCAGCTGGGGGGACGGCACAGATACGCAGTATTTT. Translation: CASSWGDGTDTQYF.

The chain recombines TRBV3-1 (or the pseudogene TRBV3-2) with TRBJ1-5, with 9 bases identical to TRBD1. The CDR3 is 15 residues long. V shed 4 bases and J 4 bases; nucleotides not matched to a gene: 5. CDR1 is LGHDT and CDR2 is YNNKEL in the germline V gene (reference sequence). The CDR3 spells CASSPDRGVNQPQHF. The CDR3 DNA sequence: TGTGCCAGCAGCCCGGACAGGGGTGTAAATCAGCCCCAGCATTTT.

The chain is built from TRBV9 and TRBJ1-2, with D possibly matching TRBD1 (5 bases). This CDR3 comprises 14 residues. V was cut by 2 bases and J by 4 bases, with 12 bases left in between. Germline V gives CDR1 SGDLS, CDR2 YYNGEE. CDR3 residues: CASSVGTVAYGYTF. In DNA, the CDR3 is TGTGCCAGCAGCGTTGGGACGGTAGCCTATGGCTACACCTTC.

J is TRBJ2-2 and V is TRBV29-1; 8 bases align to TRBD2. The CDR3 is 16 amino acids. With 4 bases clipped from V and 7 bases from J, the junction kept 14 bases outside the gene matches. The germline CDR1 and CDR2 sequences are SQVTM and ANQGSEA. This CDR3 is CSVVGMDGGAGGELFF. CDR3 nucleotides: TGCAGCGTTGTAGGGATGGACGGGGGGGCCGGCGGGGAGCTGTTTTTT.

This clone was picked up a small number of times. V gene TRBV10-3 combines with J gene TRBJ2-3; D possibly corresponds to TRBD1 (5 bases). Germline V gene data show CDR1 as ENHRY and CDR2 as SYGVKD. V was trimmed by 10 bases and J by 0 bases, leaving 20 bases between them. CDR3 length: 16 amino acids. This CDR3 reads CAKTYYRQGSTDTQYF. In nucleotides, the CDR3 is TGTGCCAAAACCTATTACAGGCAGGGAAGCACAGATACGCAGTATTTT.

The rearrangement joins TRBV12-3 or TRBV12-4 to TRBJ2-5; D possibly corresponds to TRBD1 (6 bases). This CDR3 region has 13 residues. The V end was cut by 5 bases, the J end by 5 bases, with 12 bases between. CDR3 sequence (DNA): TGTGCCAGCAGTACACAGGGACGGGAGACCCAGTACTTC. Its translation is CASSTQGRETQYF.

The gene calls are TRBV13 and TRBJ2-3, with TRBD2 matching 12 bases. The CDR3 loop spans 15 amino acids. Germline loops: CDR1 PRHDT, CDR2 FYEKMQ (reference sequence). The CDR3 DNA follows: TGTGCTACCGGGCTAGCGGGAGGGGAGACAGATACGCAGTATTTT. The encoded protein is CATGLAGGETDTQYF.

This rearrangement joins TRBV6-5 to TRBJ2-3, with 9 bases fitting TRBD1. Trimming cost V 5 bases and J 5 bases; bases outside gene matches: 2. CDR1 MNHEY and CDR2 SVGAGI come from the germline V gene. The CDR3 contains 13 residues. The CDR3 is CASSKTGGDTQYF. In nucleotides, the CDR3 is TGTGCCAGCAGTAAGACAGGGGGAGATACGCAGTATTTT.

The chain uses TRBV29-1 and TRBJ1-1; 7 nucleotides match TRBD1. The CDR3 length is 12 residues. Germline V gene data show CDR1 as SQVTM and CDR2 as ANQGSEA. Trimming took 7 bases from V and 2 from J; bases not matched to a gene: 4. CDR3 nucleotides: TGCAGCGCCAGACAGGGAAACACTGAAGCTTTCTTT. It is translated as CSARQGNTEAFF. The full variable domain, with the rest looked up from reference TRBV29-1 and TRBJ1-1, is SAVISQKPSRDICQRGTSLTIQCQVDSQVTMMFWYRQQPGQSLTLIATANQGSEATYESGFVIDKFPISRPNLTFSTLTVSNMSPEDSSIYLCSARQGNTEAFFGQGTRLTVV.

This clone has just a few counts. This sequence joins TRBV12-3 or TRBV12-4 and TRBJ1-2; D is unclear. The V end was cut by 4 bases, the J end by 4 bases, with 4 bases between. The CDR3 loop spans 11 amino acids. The chain's CDR3 is CASSSPYGYTF. The CDR3 DNA is TGTGCCAGCAGTTCCCCCTATGGCTACACCTTC.

V usage is TRBV19 and J usage is TRBJ2-3; possibly TRBD2 for D (6 bases). Germline loops: CDR1 LNHDA, CDR2 SQIVND (reference sequence). CDR3 length: 15 amino acids. Trimming left V 4 bases short and J 4 bases short, with 15 bases between. The CDR3 region is CASSNLAVPPDTQYF. In DNA, the CDR3 is TGTGCCAGTAGTAACTTAGCGGTCCCTCCAGATACGCAGTATTTT.